The 16 T cell receptor beta chains in this list originate from one sample, sequenced in a study of T-cell reconstitution after alpha-beta-depleted transplantation in children. Molecular barcoding with unique molecular identifiers was used for the TCRbeta library. TCRdb analysed the PCR reads with MiXCR anew, one entry per CDR3 protein. The sample lists almost 500,000 distinct CDR3 sequences, about 10% seen once, with about 2% in the top ten. This sample comprised PBMCs, obtained before TCRalphabeta/CD19-depleted stem cell transplant. Receptors were obtained from a child aged 2-15 years with inherited bone marrow failure, due to receive a stem cell transplant.

In this sample, this clonotype turned up many times. The chain has TRBV20-1 and TRBJ1-1; 8 bases are shared with TRBD1. Germline V gene sequence: CDR1 DFQATT, CDR2 SNEGSKA (reference sequence). The CDR3 has 15 amino acids. J was trimmed by 0 bases and V by 4 bases; bases with no gene match: 7. The CDR3 spells CSATQGASVNTEAFF. CDR3 sequence (DNA): TGCAGTGCTACCCAGGGGGCTTCGGTGAACACTGAAGCTTTCTTT.

The table lists this clonotype with many counts. The chain joins TRBV4-3 to TRBJ1-1; unclear D gene. Trimming took 4 bases from V and 1 from J, leaving 13 bases between them. Germline values: CDR1 LGHNA, CDR2 YSLEER. This CDR3 is built from 15 residues. The CDR3 DNA is TGCGCCAGCAGCCGCGTTATCCGGGAGAACACTGAAGCTTTCTTT. Protein sequence: CASSRVIRENTEAFF.

There are many counts of this clonotype. The chain joins TRBV2 to TRBJ2-7; no clear D. CDR1 is SNHLY, CDR2 FYNNEI, per germline. CDR3 size: 15 residues. With 2 bases removed from V and 9 bases from J, the gap between germline ends came to 20 bases. This chain's CDR3 is CASSEMGGSADGQYF. In DNA form, the CDR3 reads TGTGCCAGCAGTGAAATGGGCGGCTCCGCGGACGGGCAGTACTTC.

The chain carries TRBV27 and TRBJ2-1; D is unresolved. Between the trimmed V and J ends, which lost 5 bases and 14 bases, there was a span of 13 bases. From germline, CDR1 is MNHEY and CDR2 SMNVEV (reference sequence). This CDR3 has 11 amino acids. The CDR3 bases are TGTGCCAGCAGTCGAGGTATCGAGAAGTTCTTC. Its protein is CASSRGIEKFF.

Comment on this clonotype: A clone one base away is much larger, so this may be a read error. The chain recombines TRBV5-1 with TRBJ2-5; 9 bases map to TRBD1. The CDR3 extends over 13 amino acids. Germline values: CDR1 SGHRS, CDR2 YFSETQ. CDR3 nucleotides: TGCGCCAGCAGCTCGACAGGGGGAGAGACCGAGTACTTC. It is translated as CASSSTGGETEYF.

In its sample, this clonotype was seen many times. V is TRBV7-9 and J is TRBJ2-7; TRBD2 aligns across 7 bases. Trimming removed 0 bases from V and 3 bases from J; junction bases left unmatched: 5. Per germline, CDR1 SEHNR and CDR2 FQNEAQ (reference sequence). CDR3 length: 15 amino acids. This CDR3 is CASSLAMPSGYEQYF. The CDR3 coding sequence is TGTGCCAGCAGCTTAGCGATGCCTAGCGGCTACGAGCAGTACTTC.

V and J are TRBV7-9 and TRBJ2-7; 12 bases are a match to TRBD1. V lost 5 bases, J lost 7 bases, and 9 bases stayed unmatched. Looked up from germline, CDR1 is SEHNR and CDR2 is FQNEAQ (reference sequence). The CDR3 sequence is 15 residues long. The CDR3 loop reads CASSDGTGGWGEQYF. The DNA for the CDR3 is TGTGCCAGCAGCGATGGGACAGGGGGCTGGGGGGAGCAGTACTTC.

This clonotype has only a few counts. J is TRBJ2-1 and V is TRBV2; D call uncertain. The CDR3 length is 14 residues. From germline, CDR1 is SNHLY and CDR2 FYNNEI. The V and J ends lost 6 bases and 7 bases respectively, with 16 bases between them. The CDR3 is CASRFDGRSNEQFF. CDR3 coding DNA: TGTGCCAGCAGGTTCGATGGCAGATCAAATGAGCAGTTCTTC.

This clonotype was picked up many times. The chain joins TRBV7-2 to TRBJ2-3; no clear D. Between the trimmed V and J ends, which lost 5 bases and 0 bases, there was a span of 15 bases. The germline V gene encodes CDR1 SGHTA and CDR2 FQGNSA. This CDR3 has 16 amino acids. The CDR3, as DNA: TGTGCCAGCAGCCCCCGGCTTGAGTCTAGCACAGATACGCAGTATTTT. Its translation: CASSPRLESSTDTQYF.

Ten or more counts support this clonotype. This sequence joins TRBV27 and TRBJ2-6; no firm D call. V lost 2 bases, J lost 2 bases, and 1 base lay in between. The length of the CDR3 is 13 residues. Germline V gene sequence: CDR1 MNHEY, CDR2 SMNVEV (reference sequence). The CDR3 region is CASSLTGANVLTF. Written as DNA, the CDR3 is TGTGCCAGCAGTTTAACTGGGGCCAACGTCCTGACTTTC.

This clonotype was recorded at least ten times. The chain combines TRBV30 with TRBJ1-1, with D unclear. The V end lost 1 base, the J end lost 1 base, and 7 bases lay between the germline ends. This CDR3 region has 13 residues. CDR1 is GTSNPN and CDR2 is SVGIG in the germline V gene (reference sequence). CDR3 region: CAWSGEWNTEAFF. DNA for the CDR3: TGTGCCTGGAGTGGCGAGTGGAACACTGAAGCTTTCTTT.

In its sample, this clonotype was seen many times. The rearrangement uses TRBV27 and TRBJ2-2, with TRBD1 matching over 8 bases. Losses at the gene ends were 6 bases for V and 6 bases for J; bases not matched to a gene: 6. Germline CDR1 reads MNHEY; CDR2 reads SMNVEV (reference sequence). The CDR3 extends over 14 amino acids. DNA of the CDR3: TGTGCCAGCAGCCTGTACAGGGGGGCCGGGGAGCTGTTTTTT. Its translation: CASSLYRGAGELFF.

Only a few counts were recorded for this clonotype. V gene TRBV4-1 combines with J gene TRBJ2-2; 14 bases match TRBD2. Germline V gives CDR1 MGHRA, CDR2 YSYEKL. With V trimmed by 4 bases and J by 7 bases, 2 bases remained unmatched. CDR3 length equals 15 residues. The DNA of the CDR3 is TGCGCCAGCAGCCGCGGACTAGCGGGAGGCGGGGAGCTGTTTTTT. It yields the protein CASSRGLAGGGELFF.

This clonotype was counted many times. This chain connects TRBV28 to TRBJ1-2, with a possible D match to TRBD1 (5 bases). With 1 base removed from V and 7 bases from J, the gap between germline ends came to 7 bases. This CDR3 region has 12 residues. Per the germline V gene, CDR1 is MDHEN and CDR2 is SYDVKM. CDR3 sequence: CASSLYGGGYTF. The CDR3 nucleotides are TGTGCCAGCAGTTTATACGGGGGTGGCTACACCTTC.

This clonotype was counted at least ten times. The V and J genes are TRBV5-1 and TRBJ1-1; D is perhaps TRBD1 (5 bases). Germline assignment: CDR1 SGHRS and CDR2 YFSETQ. The V and J ends lost 4 bases and 4 bases respectively, with 14 bases between them. This CDR3 comprises 14 residues. The CDR3 is CASSPRGVGTEAFF. The CDR3 DNA is TGCGCCAGCAGCCCTAGGGGCGTGGGCACTGAAGCTTTCTTT.

In this sample, this clonotype turned up many times. The DNA of the CDR3 is TGTGCCTGGAGCCCCTTTCAGCGGGGCACAGATACGCAGTATTTT. As protein: CAWSPFQRGTDTQYF. The genes are TRBV30 and TRBJ2-3; maybe TRBD2 (6 bases). The CDR3 extends over 15 amino acids. Trimming cost V 3 bases and J 1 base, with 14 bases left between them. Germline V gene data show CDR1 as GTSNPN and CDR2 as SVGIG (reference sequence).